What follows describes a single T cell receptor (beta chain). The data stem from a study of T-cell memory formation after mild COVID-19. TCRdb re-called the 5' RACE reads through MiXCR, storing one row per CDR3 protein. The table shows approximately 260,000 distinct CDR3 sequences, with roughly 15% occurring only once. CDR3 size: 14 residues. Germline assignment: CDR1 KGHSH and CDR2 LQKENI. The V and J ends lost 3 bases and 0 bases respectively, with 8 bases between them. The chain uses TRBV18 and TRBJ1-1; a possible D gene is TRBD1 (6 bases). This TCR derives from a man between 18 and 29 years old who had mild COVID-19 (a few samples of this study predate the infection). Cell type and time point are not known. Sequenced input: PBMCs or a T cell subset sorted from them (not recorded which). CDR3 in amino acids: CASSPDSMNTEAFF. The CDR3 coding sequence is TGTGCCAGCTCACCGGACAGCATGAACACTGAAGCTTTCTTT.